This T cell receptor (beta chain) was retrieved from a study of control samples from healthy donors and cancer patients. Germline V CDR1 and CDR2: MDHEN, SYDVKM. J lost 2 bases, V lost 5 bases, and 14 bases had no gene match. The CDR3 covers 18 residues. Measured with immunoSEQ multiplex PCR; TCRdb has only the in-frame clones, and not every one. Of about 73,000 clones listed, approximately 84% were seen once; the top ten hold 4%. This clonotype originated in a woman aged 45-65 years in good health. The sample taken for sequencing was blood. The chain couples TRBV28 to TRBJ1-3; 8 bases agree with TRBD1. CDR3 region: CASSPWTGSHDTGNTIYF. In nucleotides, the CDR3 is TGTGCCAGCAGTCCGTGGACAGGGAGCCACGATACTGGAAACACCATATATTTT.